The rows below give T cell receptor beta chains drawn from one sample of a study of blood T cell repertoires in COVID-19. Some clones are missing from TCRdb's copy, which holds only in-frame ones; the method was immunoSEQ multiplex PCR. The profile shows around 50,000 clones, 82% of them singletons. The sequenced sample was peripheral blood. The origin of the receptors is a woman aged 55-70 years with acute or convalescent COVID-19. The CDR3 runs from the conserved cysteine through the conserved F or W. A D gene is named only where the DNA matches it firmly. Size is omitted from some rows. Given values are once, few, many or a class for expanded clones.

D,V,J,size,CDR3,DNA
TRBD2,TRBV9,TRBJ2-3,-,CASSDILAGGADTQYF,TGTGCCAGCAGCGACATACTAGCGGGGGGAGCAGATACGCAGTATTTT
TRBD1,TRBV20-1,TRBJ1-5,-,CSASRQGIQPQHF,TGCAGTGCTAGTCGACAGGGGATTCAGCCCCAGCATTTT
-,TRBV29-1,TRBJ1-1,once,CSVARGSGTEAFF,TGCAGCGTTGCCAGGGGATCGGGCACTGAAGCTTTCTTT
-,TRBV7-8,TRBJ1-1,-,CASRKREENTEAFF,TGTGCCAGCAGAAAAAGGGAGGAGAACACTGAAGCTTTCTTT
TRBD1,TRBV3-1/TRBV3-2,TRBJ1-2,-,CASRPTGGASTQYGYTF,TGTGCCAGCAGACCAACAGGGGGAGCATCTACCCAATATGGCTACACCTTC
TRBD1,TRBV4-3,TRBJ1-2,-,CASSPGGKGGDYGYTF,TGCGCCAGCAGCCCAGGAGGTAAAGGGGGCGACTATGGCTACACCTTC
-,TRBV7-7,TRBJ2-5,-,CASSLDPNGGETQYF,TGTGCTAGCAGCTTAGATCCAAACGGAGGGGAGACCCAGTACTTC
-,TRBV9,TRBJ2-7,few,CASSVFRTGLYEQYF,TGTGCCAGCAGCGTATTTAGAACAGGGCTCTACGAGCAGTACTTC
-,TRBV10-1,TRBJ1-5,-,CARAGTSNQPQHF,TGCGCCAGGGCCGGGACAAGCAATCAGCCCCAGCATTTT
TRBD1,TRBV5-6,TRBJ1-2,-,CASSQGTGRRYTF,TGTGCCAGCAGCCAAGGGACAGGGCGACGCTACACCTTC
-,TRBV5-6,TRBJ2-2,-,CASSLNGAGVTGELFF,TGTGCCAGCAGCTTGAATGGGGCAGGGGTGACCGGGGAGCTGTTTTTT
-,TRBV19,TRBJ1-3,-,CASTKSAGISGNTIYF,TGTGCCAGTACCAAATCAGCAGGGATCTCTGGAAACACCATATATTTT
-,TRBV13,TRBJ2-1,-,CASSEILTGGATSGWSEQFF,TGTGCCAGCAGCGAAATTCTGACAGGGGGCGCGACTAGCGGGTGGAGTGAGCAGTTCTTC
-,TRBV6-5,TRBJ1-5,few,CASSTPNQPQHF,TGTGCCAGCAGTACACCTAATCAGCCCCAGCATTTT
-,TRBV14,TRBJ2-3,-,CASSPGGSRGDTQYF,TGTGCCAGCAGCCCGGGGGGCTCGCGGGGAGATACGCAGTATTTT
TRBD1,TRBV7-3,TRBJ2-2,once,CASSLTRQGPGELFF,TGTGCCAGCAGCTTAACTAGACAGGGGCCCGGGGAGCTGTTTTTT
-,TRBV5-1,TRBJ1-3,-,CASSQTGSLRANTIYF,TGCGCCAGCAGTCAAACAGGGAGTTTACGAGCGAACACCATATATTTT
-,TRBV7-8,TRBJ1-4,-,CASSLVAGAVYEKLFF,TGTGCCAGCAGCTTAGTAGCGGGGGCGGTCTATGAAAAACTGTTTTTT
TRBD1,TRBV4-2,TRBJ2-1,-,CASSQDRGQPYNEQFF,TGTGCCAGCAGCCAAGATAGGGGACAGCCCTACAATGAGCAGTTCTTC
TRBD1,TRBV27,TRBJ1-6,-,CASRRTGDGSPLHF,TGTGCCAGCAGGCGAACAGGGGACGGTTCACCCCTCCACTTT
-,TRBV2,TRBJ1-6,-,CASSEYHRENSPLHF,TGTGCCAGCAGTGAATACCACAGGGAAAATTCACCCCTCCACTTT
TRBD2,TRBV7-2,TRBJ2-3,-,CASSREGRGPSTQYF,TGTGCCAGCAGCCGGGAGGGGCGGGGTCCCAGTACGCAGTATTTT
-,TRBV4-3,TRBJ2-7,-,CASSQDFAGQTDEQYF,TGCGCCAGCAGCCAAGATTTCGCAGGGCAGACTGACGAGCAGTACTTC
-,TRBV5-1,TRBJ2-1,-,CASSLVGDSSNEQFF,TGCGCCAGCAGCTTGGTTGGGGACTCGTCCAATGAGCAGTTCTTC
-,TRBV6-6,TRBJ2-3,-,CASSPSPLRGGTDTQYF,TGTGCCAGCAGTCCCTCTCCGCTCCGCGGGGGCACAGATACGCAGTATTTT
TRBD2,TRBV5-1,TRBJ2-2,-,CASRGGPNTGELFF,TGCGCAAGCCGCGGGGGGCCGAACACCGGGGAGCTGTTTTTT
-,TRBV11-3,TRBJ2-3,once,CASSQSRQGLTDTQYF,TGTGCCAGCAGCCAATCTAGACAGGGACTCACAGATACGCAGTATTTT
-,TRBV7-9,TRBJ1-3,medium-sized,CASFKSGNTIYF,TGTGCCAGCTTCAAATCTGGAAACACCATATATTTT
TRBD1,TRBV2,TRBJ1-5,-,CASTGGDQPQHF,TGTGCCAGTACAGGGGGCGATCAGCCCCAGCATTTT
-,TRBV7-2,TRBJ2-7,-,CASSIQGYEQYF,TGTGCCAGCAGCATACAGGGCTACGAGCAGTACTTC
TRBD1,TRBV7-2,TRBJ1-6,-,CASSKDRVNSPLHF,TGTGCCAGCAGCAAGGACAGGGTGAATTCACCCCTCCACTTT
-,TRBV27,TRBJ1-1,-,CASSSDIPANEAFF,TGTGCCAGCAGTTCAGACATTCCGGCCAACGAAGCTTTCTTT
-,TRBV11-2,TRBJ1-1,once,CASSLDGQRAFF,TGTGCCAGCAGCTTAGATGGACAGAGGGCTTTCTTT
-,TRBV5-5,TRBJ1-1,-,CASSLLESNTEAFF,TGTGCCAGCAGCCTCCTAGAGAGCAACACTGAAGCTTTCTTT
-,TRBV29-1,TRBJ1-1,-,CSVHRDPEAFF,TGCAGCGTGCACAGGGATCCTGAAGCTTTCTTT
-,TRBV2,TRBJ2-4,few,CASSEWGVLAKNIQYF,TGTGCCAGCAGTGAATGGGGAGTCTTAGCCAAAAACATTCAGTACTTC
-,TRBV7-2,TRBJ2-3,-,CASSDWLMGSTDTQYF,TGTGCCAGCAGCGATTGGTTAATGGGCAGCACAGATACGCAGTATTTT
-,TRBV20-1,TRBJ1-1,-,CSLSTGSEAFF,TGCAGTCTGTCCACTGGTTCTGAAGCTTTCTTT
TRBD2,TRBV10-3,TRBJ2-1,-,CAISDGGGAVDEQFF,TGTGCCATCAGTGATGGCGGGGGGGCTGTCGATGAGCAGTTCTTC
TRBD1,TRBV9,TRBJ1-2,-,CASSASSQGAIYGYTF,TGTGCCAGCAGCGCAAGTTCGCAGGGGGCGATCTATGGCTACACCTTC
TRBD1,TRBV10-3,TRBJ1-2,-,CAISGFEGANYGYTF,TGTGCCATCAGTGGGTTTGAGGGGGCGAACTATGGCTACACCTTC
TRBD1,TRBV11-2,TRBJ1-3,-,CASSSMGQGGNTIYF,TGTGCCAGCAGCTCGATGGGACAGGGGGGAAACACCATATATTTT
-,TRBV7-2,TRBJ2-7,-,CASSEVSSYEQYF,TGTGCCAGCAGTGAGGTGAGCTCCTACGAGCAGTACTTC
-,TRBV30,TRBJ1-4,-,CAWSVSLEKLFF,TGTGCCTGGAGTGTCTCACTGGAAAAACTGTTTTTT
TRBD2,TRBV4-2,TRBJ2-7,-,CASSQGTSGAYEQYF,TGTGCCAGCAGCCAGGGGACTAGCGGTGCCTACGAGCAGTACTTC
TRBD1,TRBV5-1,TRBJ1-1,-,CASSSPGQGFTEAFF,TGCGCCAGCAGCTCACCGGGACAGGGGTTCACTGAAGCTTTCTTT
-,TRBV13,TRBJ1-1,-,CASSGPRQRTGNTEAFF,TGTGCCAGCAGCGGGCCTCGACAGAGGACGGGGAACACTGAAGCTTTCTTT
-,TRBV5-5,TRBJ2-5,-,CASSLAVLETQYF,TGTGCCAGCAGCTTGGCAGTATTAGAGACCCAGTACTTC
TRBD1,TRBV5-5,TRBJ2-2,-,CASSDTGDTGELFF,TGTGCCAGCAGCGACACAGGGGACACCGGGGAGCTGTTTTTT
TRBD2,TRBV27,TRBJ2-1,-,CASSSLAGGSNEQFF,TGTGCCAGCAGTTCTCTAGCGGGGGGGTCTAATGAGCAGTTCTTC
-,TRBV15,TRBJ1-1,-,CATSRVANTEAFF,TGTGCCACCAGCAGAGTAGCGAACACTGAAGCTTTCTTT
-,TRBV29-1,TRBJ1-1,-,CSAEQLDSEAFF,TGCAGCGCTGAACAGCTTGACTCTGAAGCTTTCTTT
-,TRBV6-6,TRBJ1-1,-,CASRRVLDTEAFF,TGTGCCAGCAGGCGGGTTCTGGACACTGAAGCTTTCTTT